These 10 T cell receptor beta chains originate from one sample sequenced in a study of identical twins. MiXCR was run by TCRdb on the 5' RACE reads, yielding one entry per CDR3 protein. This table has roughly 230,000 distinct CDR3 sequences, approximately 8.3% appearing once. The data also belong to a second study, concerning yellow fever vaccine responses in identical twins.

Sequencing input: CD8+ T cells sorted from blood. The receptor source for this set is a woman aged 18-29 years in good health.

This clonotype appeared a few times. The chain employs TRBV11-2 and TRBJ2-7, with a possible D match to TRBD1 (6 bases). CDR3 size: 16 residues. Looked up from germline, CDR1 is SGHAT and CDR2 is FQNNGV. Trimming pared 0 bases from V and 6 bases from J, leaving 18 bases between. The CDR3 sequence: CASSLEGDTISREQYF. DNA for the CDR3: TGTGCCAGCAGCTTAGAGGGGGACACAATTTCTCGCGAGCAGTACTTC.

This clonotype was detected ten times or more. The CDR3 DNA reads TGTGCCAGCATCCCGTACTTTAACTATGGCTACACCTTC. Translating gives CASIPYFNYGYTF. J is TRBJ1-2 and V is TRBV2; D is ambiguous. V gave up 7 bases and J gave up 1 base, with 10 bases separating them. Germline V gene sequence: CDR1 SNHLY, CDR2 FYNNEI. This CDR3 region has 13 residues.

This clonotype has more than one count but fewer than ten. V gene TRBV27 combines with J gene TRBJ1-2, with a tentative D call TRBD1 (5 bases). Trimming shortened V by 2 bases and J by 2 bases, and 9 bases separated the two germline ends. In germline, CDR1 is MNHEY, CDR2 SMNVEV (reference sequence). The CDR3 has 14 residues. The CDR3 coding sequence is TGTGCCAGCAGTTTACTGGGGGAGAACTATGGCTACACCTTC. Translation: CASSLLGENYGYTF.

Only a few counts were recorded for this clonotype. The chain combines TRBV20-1 with TRBJ2-7; the match to TRBD1 covers 10 bases. This CDR3 is built from 16 residues. CDR1 and CDR2 from the germline V gene are DFQATT and SNEGSKA (reference sequence). V was pared by 1 base and J by 0 bases, with 6 bases of the junction left unmatched. The CDR3 DNA sequence: TGCAGTGCTAGAGGCCGAAGGGACAGGGGCTCCTACGAGCAGTACTTC. It is translated as CSARGRRDRGSYEQYF.

The rearrangement joins TRBV3-1 to TRBJ2-7, with a weak D call TRBD1 (6 bases). The V and J ends lost 8 bases and 7 bases respectively, with 24 bases between them. The CDR3 consists of 15 residues. CDR1 is LGHDT, CDR2 YNNKEL, per germline (reference sequence). The CDR3 sequence is CASCRALGQMLEQYF. The CDR3, as DNA: TGTGCCAGCTGCCGAGCCCTTGGACAGATGTTGGAGCAGTACTTC.

The gene calls are TRBV12-3 or TRBV12-4 and TRBJ1-1; 7 nucleotides align to TRBD1. Losses at the gene ends were 10 bases for V and 5 bases for J; bases not matched to a gene: 16. The CDR3 is made up of 15 amino acids. The CDR3 region has the DNA TGTGCCATCTGGTTGGGCAGGGGGAAGGAGACTGAAGCTTTCTTT. Its protein product is CAIWLGRGKETEAFF.

This sequence joins TRBV4-1 and TRBJ2-1; D is ambiguous. Per the germline V gene, CDR1 is MGHRA and CDR2 is YSYEKL. The V and J ends lost 4 bases and 5 bases respectively, with 9 bases between them. This CDR3 contains 13 residues. The CDR3 sequence is CASSPRQNNEQFF. CDR3 in DNA: TGCGCCAGCAGCCCCCGACAAAACAATGAGCAGTTCTTC.

The rearrangement joins TRBV6-4 to TRBJ2-1, with D possibly matching TRBD2 (6 bases). V gave up 11 bases and J gave up 4 bases, with 30 bases separating them. Germline V lookup: CDR1 MRHNA, CDR2 SNTAGT. The CDR3 has 18 amino acids. The CDR3 here is CAFSFESGTLGSYNEQFF. The CDR3 DNA sequence: TGTGCCTTCAGTTTTGAATCCGGGACTCTAGGATCGTACAATGAGCAGTTCTTC.

This clonotype was observed a few times. In DNA, the CDR3 is TGCAGCGTTGAACCTAACCACACCTACGAGCAGTACTTC. Protein sequence: CSVEPNHTYEQYF. J is TRBJ2-7 and V is TRBV29-1; D gene unclear. Trimming left V 2 bases short and J 2 bases short, with 10 bases between. The CDR3 runs 13 residues. The germline V gene has CDR1 SQVTM and CDR2 ANQGSEA.

This clonotype was counted many times. This chain connects TRBV29-1 to TRBJ2-3; the match to TRBD2 covers 8 bases. Germline loops: CDR1 SQVTM, CDR2 ANQGSEA. Losses at the gene ends were 0 bases for V and 4 bases for J; bases not matched to a gene: 9. CDR3 size: 16 residues. CDR3 in amino acids: CSVEDPGGRLADTQYF. The CDR3 DNA reads as TGCAGCGTTGAAGATCCGGGCGGGAGGTTGGCAGATACGCAGTATTTT.